Sequencing of this TCR beta chain was carried out in a study of blood T cell repertoires in COVID-19. Whole-study context: T cells, B-cell-depleted T cells, or PBMCs supplied cDNA or gDNA.

The CDR3 spans 14 residues. Original processing notes: Reference gene primer amplification yielded estimated nucleated cell counts. TCRdb's table, derived via immunoSEQ multiplex PCR, lists solely in-frame clones and lacks some. Clone size and the V and J calls come from that table; the DNA yielded D and trimming. The table shows under 250,000 clones, with more than 70% occurring only once. This receptor was identified in a woman aged 50 to 60 with acute or convalescent COVID-19. Specimen: peripheral blood. The chain carries TRBV21-1 and TRBJ2-2; no check of the table's D call, TRBD2, against the DNA was made. TRBV21-1 is a recognized pseudogene. This CDR3 reads CASSKVGGAGELFF. The CDR3 nucleotides are TGTGCCAGCAGCAAAGTAGGGGGGGCCGGGGAGCTGTTTTTT.